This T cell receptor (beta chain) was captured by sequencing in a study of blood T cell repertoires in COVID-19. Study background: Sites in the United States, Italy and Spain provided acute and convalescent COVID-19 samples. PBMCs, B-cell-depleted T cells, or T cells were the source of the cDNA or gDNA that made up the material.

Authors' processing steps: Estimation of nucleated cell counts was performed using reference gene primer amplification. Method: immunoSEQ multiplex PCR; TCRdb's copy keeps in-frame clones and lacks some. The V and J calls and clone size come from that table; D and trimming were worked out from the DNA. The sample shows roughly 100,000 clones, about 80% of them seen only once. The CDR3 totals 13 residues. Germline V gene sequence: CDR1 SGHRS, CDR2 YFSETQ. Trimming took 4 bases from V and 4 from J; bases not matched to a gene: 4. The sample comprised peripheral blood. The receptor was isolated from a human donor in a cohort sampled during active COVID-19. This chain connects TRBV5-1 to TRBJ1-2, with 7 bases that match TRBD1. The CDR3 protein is CASSRTGSYGYTF. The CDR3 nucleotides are TGCGCCAGCAGCCGGACAGGTTCCTATGGCTACACCTTC.